This passage covers 13 T cell receptor beta chains from one sample sequenced in a study of cytomegalovirus exposure and HLA in healthy donors. 60 Vbeta and 13 Jbeta primers were used in PCR. The protocol was immunoSEQ multiplex PCR, while the TCRdb copy is restricted to in-frame clones and leaves out a portion. The profile shows about 160,000 clones, roughly four fifths of them singletons. The specimen was PBMCs. The receptors were gathered from a woman between 18 and 29 years old in good health and CMV-seronegative.

The chain employs TRBV5-6 and TRBJ2-7; unclear D gene. The CDR3 totals 14 residues. V gave up 1 base and J gave up 0 bases, with 8 bases separating them. CDR1 is SGHDT and CDR2 is YYEEEE in the germline V gene. The CDR3 here is CASSLYGFSYEQYF. In nucleotides, the CDR3 is TGTGCCAGCAGCTTGTACGGGTTCTCCTACGAGCAGTACTTC.

The V call is TRBV5-8, the J call TRBJ2-1, with TRBD2 matching over 13 bases. CDR3 length equals 17 residues. The J segment lost 4 bases and the V segment lost 0 bases, leaving 4 bases of the junction unmatched. Germline V gene sequence: CDR1 SGHTS, CDR2 YDEGEE. Here the CDR3 reads CASSLVKTSGGYNEQFF. The CDR3 DNA reads TGTGCCAGCAGCTTGGTTAAGACTAGCGGGGGGTACAATGAGCAGTTCTTC.

This clone appeared once. The V and J genes are TRBV28 and TRBJ2-7; TRBD1 agrees at 8 bases. The CDR3 totals 14 residues. The junction had 8 bases not matched to a gene; V was cut back by 7 bases and J by 3 bases. The germline CDR1 and CDR2 sequences are MDHEN and SYDVKM. The CDR3, as DNA: TGTGCCAGCATGGGGGCCGGGACAGGCTACGAGCAGTACTTC. The encoded protein is CASMGAGTGYEQYF.

V gene TRBV5-1 combines with J gene TRBJ2-1, with 12 bases matching TRBD1. Germline CDR1 reads SGHRS; CDR2 reads YFSETQ. This CDR3 spans 16 amino acids. V gave up 4 bases and J gave up 9 bases; unmatched junction bases: 11. In DNA, the CDR3 is TGCGCCAGCAGCCCGGCGGGACAGGGGGCGATCGGTGAGCAGTTCTTC. This encodes CASSPAGQGAIGEQFF.

The V and J genes are TRBV5-1 and TRBJ2-5, with D possibly matching TRBD2 (6 bases). V was shortened by 4 bases and J by 5 bases, with 18 bases between the two germline ends. The germline gives CDR1 SGHRS, CDR2 YFSETQ. The length of the CDR3 is 15 residues. For the CDR3, the DNA is TGCGCCAGCAGCGCGGGACTCCCCTTGGGTGAGACCCAGTACTTC. This gives the protein CASSAGLPLGETQYF.

This chain connects TRBV27 to TRBJ1-1; D remains ambiguous. CDR3 size: 15 residues. Germline loops: CDR1 MNHEY, CDR2 SMNVEV (reference sequence). Trimming removed 1 base at V and 4 bases at J, with 13 bases between. The CDR3 nucleotides read TGTGCCAGCAGTTTATTTTTCGGGGATTCCACTGAAGCTTTCTTT. Protein product: CASSLFFGDSTEAFF.

The gene calls are TRBV7-2 and TRBJ2-1; 7 bases map to TRBD2. The CDR3 length is 14 residues. J lost 4 bases, V lost 4 bases, and 4 bases had no gene match. Germline V gene sequence: CDR1 SGHTA, CDR2 FQGNSA. The CDR3 DNA sequence: TGTGCCAGCAGCTCCGGGGGGAGATACAATGAGCAGTTCTTC. It codes for CASSSGGRYNEQFF.

This clone appeared a few times. Other DNA sequences in this sample translate to the same CDR3. The CDR3 coding sequence is TGTGCCAGTAGTATCTGGGGAGCTAATGAAAAACTGTTTTTT. Its protein is CASSIWGANEKLFF. The chain uses TRBV19 and TRBJ1-4; D gene uncertain. The CDR3 sequence is 14 residues long. Trimming took off 3 bases at V and 3 bases at J, with 8 bases between the two ends. The germline gives CDR1 LNHDA, CDR2 SQIVND (reference sequence). Filled out from reference TRBV19 and TRBJ1-4, the complete variable domain reads DGGITQSPKYLFRKEGQNVTLSCEQNLNHDAMYWYRQDPGQGLRLIYYSQIVNDFQKGDIAEGYSVSREKKESFPLTVTSAQKNPTAFYLCASSIWGANEKLFFGSGTQLSVL.

The genes are TRBV6-1 and TRBJ2-7, with 12 positions matching TRBD2. With V trimmed by 2 bases and J by 3 bases, 5 bases remained unmatched. The germline V gene encodes CDR1 MNHNS and CDR2 SASEGT. This CDR3 has 16 amino acids. CDR3 nucleotides: TGTGCCAGCAGTGAAATAGGACTAGCGGGACTCTACGAGCAGTACTTC. Its translation is CASSEIGLAGLYEQYF.

The chain has TRBV7-9 and TRBJ1-3; D remains unclear. The germline CDR1 and CDR2 sequences are SEHNR and FQNEAQ (reference sequence). V was clipped by 2 bases and J by 0 bases, with 8 bases between them. The CDR3 is 15 amino acids. The DNA of the CDR3 is TGTGCCAGCAGCTTACGGGAAATCTCTGGAAACACCATATATTTT. Its protein product is CASSLREISGNTIYF.

This clone was picked up one time. The chain employs TRBV6-1 and TRBJ1-1; 12 bases line up with TRBD1. The CDR3 loop spans 13 amino acids. CDR1 and CDR2 (germline): MNHNS, SASEGT. The CDR3 reads CACRGQGATEAFF. CDR3 nucleotides: TGTGCTTGCCGGGGACAGGGGGCCACTGAAGCTTTCTTT.

This sequence joins TRBV9 and TRBJ2-5, with D possibly TRBD1 on 6 matching bases. V was pared by 2 bases and J by 4 bases, with 9 bases between. CDR1 is SGDLS and CDR2 is YYNGEE in the germline V gene. This CDR3 region has 13 residues. CDR3 region: CASSVTGLETQYF. DNA for the CDR3: TGTGCCAGCAGCGTTACAGGGTTAGAGACCCAGTACTTC.

Note on this clone: One junction end does not reproduce the germline sequence, and a read error may be involved. The same CDR3 arises from other DNA sequences in this sample as well. CDR3 sequence: CASRLTRSRHEQFF. The CDR3 DNA reads as TGCGCCAGCAGACTTACTAGGTCCAGGCATGAGCAGTTCTTC. The genes are TRBV7-9 and TRBJ2-1, with D possibly TRBD2 on 5 matching bases. CDR1 SEHNR and CDR2 FQNEAQ come from the germline V gene (reference sequence). The CDR3 sequence is 14 residues long. Variable domain in full (rest from reference TRBV7-9 and TRBJ2-1): DTGVSQNPRHKITKRGQNVTFRCDPISEHNRLYWYRQTLGQGPEFLTYFQNEAQLEKSRLLSDRFSAERPKGSFSTLEIQRTEQGDSAMYLCASRLTRSRHEQFFGPGTRLTVL.